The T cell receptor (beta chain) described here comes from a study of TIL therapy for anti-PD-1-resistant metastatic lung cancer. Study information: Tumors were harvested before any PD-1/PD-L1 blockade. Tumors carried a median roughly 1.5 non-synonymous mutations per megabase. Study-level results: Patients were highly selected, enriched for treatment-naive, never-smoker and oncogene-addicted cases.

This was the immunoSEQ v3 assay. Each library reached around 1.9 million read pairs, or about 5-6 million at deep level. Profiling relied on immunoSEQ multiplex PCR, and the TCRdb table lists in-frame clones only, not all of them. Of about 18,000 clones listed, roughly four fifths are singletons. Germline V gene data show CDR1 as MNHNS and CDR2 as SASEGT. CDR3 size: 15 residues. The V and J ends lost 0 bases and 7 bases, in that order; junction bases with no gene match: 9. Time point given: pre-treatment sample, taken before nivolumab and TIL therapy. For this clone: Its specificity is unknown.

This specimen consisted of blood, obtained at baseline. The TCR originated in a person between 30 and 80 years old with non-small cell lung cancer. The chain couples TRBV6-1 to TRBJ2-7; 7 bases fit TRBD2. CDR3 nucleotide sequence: TGTGCCAGCAGTGAAGCGCTACTAGCGCGTAGGGAGCAGTACTTC. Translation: CASSEALLARREQYF.